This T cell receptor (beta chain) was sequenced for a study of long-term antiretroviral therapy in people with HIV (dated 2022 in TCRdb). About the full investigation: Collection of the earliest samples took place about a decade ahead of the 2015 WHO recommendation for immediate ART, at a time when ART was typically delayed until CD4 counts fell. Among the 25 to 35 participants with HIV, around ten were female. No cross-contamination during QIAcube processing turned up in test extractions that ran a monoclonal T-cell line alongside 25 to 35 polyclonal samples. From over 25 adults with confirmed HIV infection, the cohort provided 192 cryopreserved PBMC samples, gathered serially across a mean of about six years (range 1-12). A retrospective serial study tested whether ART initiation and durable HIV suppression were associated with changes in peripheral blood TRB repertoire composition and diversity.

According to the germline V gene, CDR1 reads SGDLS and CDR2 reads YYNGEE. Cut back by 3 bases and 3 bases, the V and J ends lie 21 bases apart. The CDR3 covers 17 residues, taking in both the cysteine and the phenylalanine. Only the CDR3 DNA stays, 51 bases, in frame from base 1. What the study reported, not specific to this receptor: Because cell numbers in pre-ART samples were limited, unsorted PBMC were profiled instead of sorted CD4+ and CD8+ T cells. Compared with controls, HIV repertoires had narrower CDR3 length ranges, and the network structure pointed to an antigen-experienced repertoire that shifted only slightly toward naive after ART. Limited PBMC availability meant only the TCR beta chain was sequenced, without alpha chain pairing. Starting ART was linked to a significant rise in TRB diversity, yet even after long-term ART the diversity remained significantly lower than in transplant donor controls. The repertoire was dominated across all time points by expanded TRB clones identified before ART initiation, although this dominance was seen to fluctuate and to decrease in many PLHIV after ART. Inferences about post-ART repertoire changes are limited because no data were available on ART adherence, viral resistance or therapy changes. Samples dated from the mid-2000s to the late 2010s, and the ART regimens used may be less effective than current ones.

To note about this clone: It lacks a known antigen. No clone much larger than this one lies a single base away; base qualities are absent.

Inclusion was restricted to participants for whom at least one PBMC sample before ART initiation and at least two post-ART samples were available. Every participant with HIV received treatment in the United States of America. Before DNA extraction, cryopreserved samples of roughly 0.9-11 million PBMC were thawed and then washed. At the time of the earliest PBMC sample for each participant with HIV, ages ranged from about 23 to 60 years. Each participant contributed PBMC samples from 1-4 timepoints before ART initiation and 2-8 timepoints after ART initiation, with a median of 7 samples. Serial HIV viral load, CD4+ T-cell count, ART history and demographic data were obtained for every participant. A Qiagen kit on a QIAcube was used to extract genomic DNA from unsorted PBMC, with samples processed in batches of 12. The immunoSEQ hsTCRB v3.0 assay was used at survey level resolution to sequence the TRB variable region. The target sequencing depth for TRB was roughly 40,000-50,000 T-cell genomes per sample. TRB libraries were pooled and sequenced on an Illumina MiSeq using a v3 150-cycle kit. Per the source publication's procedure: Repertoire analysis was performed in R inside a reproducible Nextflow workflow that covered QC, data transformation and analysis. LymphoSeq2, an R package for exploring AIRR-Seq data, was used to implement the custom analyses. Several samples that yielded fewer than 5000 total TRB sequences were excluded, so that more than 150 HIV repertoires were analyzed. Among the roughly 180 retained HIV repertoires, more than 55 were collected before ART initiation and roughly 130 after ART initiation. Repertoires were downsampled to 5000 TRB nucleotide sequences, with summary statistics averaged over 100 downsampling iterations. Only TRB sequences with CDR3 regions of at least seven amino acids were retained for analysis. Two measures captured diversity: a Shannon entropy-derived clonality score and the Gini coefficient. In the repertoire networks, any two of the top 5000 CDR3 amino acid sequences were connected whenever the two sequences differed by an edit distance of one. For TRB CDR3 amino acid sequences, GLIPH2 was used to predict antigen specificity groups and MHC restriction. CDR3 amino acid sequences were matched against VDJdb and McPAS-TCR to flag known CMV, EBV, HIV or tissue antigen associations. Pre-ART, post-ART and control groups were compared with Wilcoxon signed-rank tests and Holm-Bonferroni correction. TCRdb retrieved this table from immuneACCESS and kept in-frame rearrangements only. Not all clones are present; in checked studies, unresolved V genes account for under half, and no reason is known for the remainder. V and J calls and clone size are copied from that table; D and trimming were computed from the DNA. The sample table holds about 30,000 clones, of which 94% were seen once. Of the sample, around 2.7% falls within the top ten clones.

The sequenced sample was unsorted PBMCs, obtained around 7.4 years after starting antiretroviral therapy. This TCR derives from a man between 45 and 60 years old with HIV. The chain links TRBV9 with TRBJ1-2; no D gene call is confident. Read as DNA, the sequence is TGTGCCAGCAGCGGGTACACGGTAGAAGCTCCATACTATGGCTACACCTTC. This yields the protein CASSGYTVEAPYYGYTF.